This entry describes one T cell receptor beta chain. Its target is not known. Libraries were prepared by immunoSEQ multiplex PCR; TCRdb keeps only in-frame clonotypes and omits some of them. The sample contains approximately 400,000 clones, around 83% of which appear only once. The data originate from a study of Ad26.COV2.S vaccination and SARS-CoV-2 variants. Study at large: A participant enrolled in the COV1001 Ad26.COV2.S trial arm provided the sample.

Specified treatment: roughly 18 received Ad26.COV2.S at low or high dose, single or two shots; 5 received placebo; per-sample allocation not given. After the first vaccine or placebo injection, samples were drawn on day 63. General study findings and limits: Relative to placebo recipients, vaccine recipients exhibited elevated spike-specific TCR breadth. After vaccination, substantial breadth of spike-specific CD8+ and CD4+ responses was reported.

Per the germline V gene, CDR1 is ENHRY and CDR2 is SYGVKD. Deletions cut 9 bases from V and 6 bases from J, with 17 bases between. The length of the CDR3 is 13 residues. The TCR comes from a person aged 18-65 years who received the Ad26.COV2.S COVID-19 vaccine or a placebo. The sample consisted of peripheral blood, taken in a trial of Ad26.COV2.S vaccine versus placebo. The rearrangement links TRBV10-3 to TRBJ1-1; maybe TRBD1 (5 bases). The DNA of the CDR3 is TGTGCCATACGGGACTCGTCCGGCGCTGAAGCTTTCTTT. It yields the protein CAIRDSSGAEAFF.